The 14 T cell receptor beta chains listed next were all sequenced from one sample in a study of T-cell memory formation after mild COVID-19. TCRdb re-derived calls from the 5' RACE reads in MiXCR, one entry per CDR3 protein. The table lists about 310,000 distinct CDR3 sequences, about 16% of them singletons, with more than 20% in the top ten. Sequencing was carried out using PBMCs or a T cell subset sorted from them (not recorded which). Receptor source: a man aged 18 to 30 who had mild COVID-19 (a few samples of this study predate the infection). Cell type and time point are not known.

The chain recombines TRBV7-2 with TRBJ1-3; tentatively, D is TRBD1 (5 bases). Germline CDR1 is SGHTA and CDR2 is FQGNSA. The ends were cut back, 2 bases at V and 8 bases at J, with 16 bases in the middle. The CDR3 consists of 15 residues. CDR3 nucleotides: TGTGCCAGCAGCTTAATTAGTCGGGGAGGGGACACCATATATTTT. This translates into CASSLISRGGDTIYF.

The chain uses TRBV5-1 and TRBJ1-2; 8 bases match TRBD1. This CDR3 is built from 17 residues. Germline loops: CDR1 SGHRS, CDR2 YFSETQ. V shed 4 bases, J shed 3 bases, and the junction held 14 bases outside the gene matches. The CDR3 bases are TGCGCCAGCAGCGAGGATACCGGGACAGGCGTCCACTATGGCTACACCTTC. Encoded protein: CASSEDTGTGVHYGYTF.

The V call is TRBV12-3 or TRBV12-4, the J call TRBJ1-5; the D is unclear. This CDR3 has 13 residues. The V end was cut by 3 bases, the J end by 4 bases, with 7 bases between. DNA for the CDR3: TGTGCCAGCAGTTTGATGGAAAATCAGCCCCAGCATTTT. Amino acid sequence: CASSLMENQPQHF.

This clonotype was counted a few times. DNA of the CDR3: TGCGCCAGCAGCCAATTCGGCGGGGTAGGCAATGAGCAGTTCTTC. Amino acid sequence: CASSQFGGVGNEQFF. The chain carries TRBV4-1 and TRBJ2-1, with a weak D call TRBD2 (6 bases). Germline V gives CDR1 MGHRA, CDR2 YSYEKL. V was clipped by 2 bases and J by 6 bases, with 14 bases between them. The length of the CDR3 is 15 residues.

This clonotype has at least ten counts. V gene TRBV20-1 combines with J gene TRBJ2-7; the D is unclear. The CDR3 has 14 amino acids. Trimming pared 3 bases from V and 0 bases from J, leaving 12 bases between. Germline V CDR1 and CDR2: DFQATT, SNEGSKA (reference sequence). CDR3 protein: CSARGRSSSYEQYV. The CDR3 bases are TGCAGTGCTAGGGGTCGGTCCAGCTCCTACGAGCAGTACGTC.

J is TRBJ2-1 and V is TRBV18; D is possibly TRBD2 (6 bases). Germline values: CDR1 KGHSH, CDR2 LQKENI. The CDR3 has 13 residues. The V end was cut by 0 bases, the J end by 8 bases, with 8 bases between. In DNA form, the CDR3 reads TGTGCCAGCTCACCACCGGGAGGCGATGAGCAGTTCTTC. Translation gives CASSPPGGDEQFF.

This clonotype was recorded a few times. The V and J genes are TRBV19 and TRBJ2-1, with 11 bases that match TRBD2. Per the germline V gene, CDR1 is LNHDA and CDR2 is SQIVND (reference sequence). The CDR3 is made up of 17 amino acids. The J segment lost 5 bases and the V segment lost 3 bases, leaving 9 bases of the junction unmatched. CDR3 nucleotides: TGTGCCAGTAGTATCCGGCCAGGGACTAGCGGAAACAATGAGCAGTTCTTC. It specifies CASSIRPGTSGNNEQFF.

CDR3 in amino acids: CASSLAGPVNTEAFF. The CDR3 DNA is TGCGCCAGCAGCTTGGCCGGGCCAGTCAACACTGAAGCTTTCTTT. J is TRBJ1-1 and V is TRBV5-1; D unresolved. Between the trimmed V and J ends, which lost 0 bases and 2 bases, there was a span of 11 bases. This CDR3 comprises 15 residues. Looked up from germline, CDR1 is SGHRS and CDR2 is YFSETQ.

V usage is TRBV20-1 and J usage is TRBJ1-1; D is uncertain. The CDR3 spans 11 residues. CDR1 and CDR2 (germline): DFQATT, SNEGSKA (reference sequence). Trimming left V 6 bases short and J 5 bases short, with 10 bases between. CDR3 nucleotide sequence: TGCAGTGCGGCCGGCGAGACTGAAGCTTTCTTT. This sequence encodes CSAAGETEAFF.

The chain carries TRBV5-4 and TRBJ1-4, with D maybe TRBD1 (5 bases). The CDR3 extends over 15 amino acids. CDR1 SGHNT and CDR2 YYREEE come from the germline V gene (reference sequence). V was trimmed by 2 bases and J by 8 bases, leaving 16 bases between them. The CDR3 loop is CASSFAGAPREKLFF. The CDR3 DNA reads TGTGCCAGCAGCTTCGCCGGGGCCCCGAGGGAAAAACTGTTTTTT.

The chain uses TRBV5-1 and TRBJ1-1; no definite D call. The germline V and J ends were trimmed by 3 bases and 11 bases, with 14 bases remaining between them. CDR1 and CDR2 (germline): SGHRS, YFSETQ. The length of the CDR3 is 12 residues. The CDR3 coding sequence is TGCGCCAGCAGCTCGGATATACGGCAGGCTTTCTTT. Its protein is CASSSDIRQAFF. Full variable domain (missing parts from reference TRBV5-1 and TRBJ1-1): KAGVTQTPRYLIKTRGQQVTLSCSPISGHRSVSWYQQTPGQGLQFLFEYFSETQRNKGNFPGRFSGRQFSNSRSEMNVSTLELGDSALYLCASSSDIRQAFFGQGTRLTVV.

The chain couples TRBV5-5 to TRBJ1-1, with D possibly TRBD1 on 5 matching bases. CDR3 length: 15 amino acids. Deletions cut 4 bases from V and 1 base from J, with 14 bases between. The V gene's germline CDR1 is SGHKS and CDR2 YYEKEE (reference sequence). CDR3 in DNA: TGTGCCAGCAGCCCCCTTGGGGGGAAGAACACTGAAGCTTTCTTT. It specifies CASSPLGGKNTEAFF.

In this sample, this clonotype turned up many times. The V and J genes are TRBV7-9 and TRBJ2-7; D call uncertain. Trimming took off 6 bases at V and 0 bases at J, with 15 bases between the two ends. Germline V gene sequence: CDR1 SEHNR, CDR2 FQNEAQ (reference sequence). CDR3 length: 15 amino acids. The CDR3 DNA follows: TGTGCCAGCAGGTCCGCGGAGTGGAGCTCCTACGAGCAGTACTTC. Protein product: CASRSAEWSSYEQYF.

This chain uses TRBV10-3 with TRBJ1-5; possibly TRBD1 for D (6 bases). Germline CDR1 is ENHRY and CDR2 is SYGVKD. The CDR3 consists of 22 residues. V lost 0 bases and J lost 2, with 29 bases in between. The CDR3 here is CAISESRVRGRGLGAGNQPQHF. The CDR3 nucleotides read TGTGCCATCAGTGAGTCGAGAGTAAGGGGCAGAGGGCTGGGGGCGGGCAATCAGCCCCAGCATTTT.